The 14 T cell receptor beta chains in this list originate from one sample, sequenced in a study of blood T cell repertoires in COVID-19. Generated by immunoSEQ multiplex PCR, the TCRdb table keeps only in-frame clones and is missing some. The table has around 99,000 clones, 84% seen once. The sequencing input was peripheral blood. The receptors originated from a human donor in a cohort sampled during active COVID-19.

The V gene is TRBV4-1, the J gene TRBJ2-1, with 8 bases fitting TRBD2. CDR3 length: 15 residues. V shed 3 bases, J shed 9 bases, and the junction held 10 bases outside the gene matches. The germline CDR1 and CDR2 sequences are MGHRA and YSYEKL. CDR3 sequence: CASSQLGLAGSEQFF. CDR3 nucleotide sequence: TGCGCCAGCAGCCAGCTTGGACTAGCTGGAAGTGAGCAGTTCTTC.

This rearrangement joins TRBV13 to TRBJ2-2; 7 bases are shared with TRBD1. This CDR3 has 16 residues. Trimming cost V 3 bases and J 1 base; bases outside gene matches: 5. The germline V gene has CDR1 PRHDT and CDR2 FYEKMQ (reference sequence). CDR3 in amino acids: CASSFFGTVNTGELFF. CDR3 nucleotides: TGTGCCAGCAGCTTCTTTGGGACAGTGAACACCGGGGAGCTGTTTTTT. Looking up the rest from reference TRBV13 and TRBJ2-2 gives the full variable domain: AAGVIQSPRHLIKEKRETATLKCYPIPRHDTVYWYQQGPGQDPQFLISFYEKMQSDKGSIPDRFSAQQFSDYHSELNMSSLELGDSALYFCASSFFGTVNTGELFFGEGSRLTVL.

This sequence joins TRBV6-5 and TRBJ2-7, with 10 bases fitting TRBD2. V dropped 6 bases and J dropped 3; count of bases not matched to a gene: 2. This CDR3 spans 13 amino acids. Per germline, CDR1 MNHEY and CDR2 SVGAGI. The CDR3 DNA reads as TGTGCCAGCAGAAGCGGGAGGGACTACGAGCAGTACTTC. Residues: CASRSGRDYEQYF.

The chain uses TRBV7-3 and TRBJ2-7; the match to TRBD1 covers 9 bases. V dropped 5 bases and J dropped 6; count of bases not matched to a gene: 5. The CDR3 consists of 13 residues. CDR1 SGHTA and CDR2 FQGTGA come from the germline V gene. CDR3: CASSPDRGGEQYF. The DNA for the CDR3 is TGTGCCAGCAGCCCGGACAGGGGAGGCGAGCAGTACTTC.

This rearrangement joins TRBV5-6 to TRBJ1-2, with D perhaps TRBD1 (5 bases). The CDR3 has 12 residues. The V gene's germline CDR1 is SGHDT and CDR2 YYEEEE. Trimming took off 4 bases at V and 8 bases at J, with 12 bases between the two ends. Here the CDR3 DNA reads TGTGCCAGCAGCATCAGGGTGGAAGGCTACACCTTC. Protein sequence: CASSIRVEGYTF.

The CDR3 loop reads CAINGQVGEKLFF. CDR3 sequence (DNA): TGTGCCATCAATGGACAGGTGGGGGAAAAACTGTTTTTT. The V and J genes are TRBV10-3 and TRBJ1-4, with 7 bases aligning to TRBD1. Unmatched junction bases numbered 7, after V lost 7 bases and J lost 8 bases. The CDR3 totals 13 residues. Germline CDR1 is ENHRY and CDR2 is SYGVKD.

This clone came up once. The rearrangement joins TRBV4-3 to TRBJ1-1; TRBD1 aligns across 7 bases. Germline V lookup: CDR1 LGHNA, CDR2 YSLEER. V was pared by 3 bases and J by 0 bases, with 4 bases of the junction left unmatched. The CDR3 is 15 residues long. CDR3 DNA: TGCGCCAGCAGCCAGGGCACAGGGGTGAACACTGAAGCTTTCTTT. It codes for CASSQGTGVNTEAFF.

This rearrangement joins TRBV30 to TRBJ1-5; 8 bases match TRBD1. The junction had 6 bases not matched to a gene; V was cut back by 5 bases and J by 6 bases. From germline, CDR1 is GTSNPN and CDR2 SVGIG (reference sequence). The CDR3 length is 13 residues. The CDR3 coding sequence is TGTGCCTGGGACAGGGGTGGTTTTCAGCCCCAGCATTTT. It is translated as CAWDRGGFQPQHF.

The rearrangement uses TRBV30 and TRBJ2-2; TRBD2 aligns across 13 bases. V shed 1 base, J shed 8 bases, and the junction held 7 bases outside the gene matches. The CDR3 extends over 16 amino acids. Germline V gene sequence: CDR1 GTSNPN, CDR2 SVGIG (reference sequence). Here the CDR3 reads CAWSGTSGRVNGELFF. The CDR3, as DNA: TGTGCCTGGAGTGGGACTAGCGGGAGAGTCAATGGGGAGCTGTTTTTT.

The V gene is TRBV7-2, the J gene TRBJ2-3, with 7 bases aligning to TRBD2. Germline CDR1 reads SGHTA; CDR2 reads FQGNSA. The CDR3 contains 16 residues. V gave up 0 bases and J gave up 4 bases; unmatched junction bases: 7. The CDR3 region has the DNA TGTGCCAGCAGCTTAGCGAGTTCGGGGAGGGCAGATACGCAGTATTTT. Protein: CASSLASSGRADTQYF.

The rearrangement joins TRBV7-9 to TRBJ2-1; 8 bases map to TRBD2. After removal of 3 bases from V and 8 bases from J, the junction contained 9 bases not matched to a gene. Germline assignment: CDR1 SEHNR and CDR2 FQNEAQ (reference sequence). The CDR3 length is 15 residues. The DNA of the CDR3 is TGTGCCAGCAGCTTCCAAAGCGGGAGTAAGGATGAGCAGTTCTTC. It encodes CASSFQSGSKDEQFF.

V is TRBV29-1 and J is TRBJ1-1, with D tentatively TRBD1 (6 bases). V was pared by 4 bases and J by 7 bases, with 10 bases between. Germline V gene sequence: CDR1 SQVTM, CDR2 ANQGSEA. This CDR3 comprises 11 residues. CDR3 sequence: CSVARTVEAFF. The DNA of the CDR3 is TGCAGCGTTGCACGGACAGTTGAAGCTTTCTTT.

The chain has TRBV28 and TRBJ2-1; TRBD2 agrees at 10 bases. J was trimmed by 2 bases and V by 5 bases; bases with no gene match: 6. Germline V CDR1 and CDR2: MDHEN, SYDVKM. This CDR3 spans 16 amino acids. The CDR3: CASSHRGTSAYNEQFF. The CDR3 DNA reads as TGTGCCAGCAGTCACCGCGGGACTAGCGCCTACAATGAGCAGTTCTTC.

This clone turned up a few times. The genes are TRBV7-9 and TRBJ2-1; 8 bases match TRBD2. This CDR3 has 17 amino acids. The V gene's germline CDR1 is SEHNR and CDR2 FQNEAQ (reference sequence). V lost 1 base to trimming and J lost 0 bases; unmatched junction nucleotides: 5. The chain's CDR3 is CASSLGSGILSYNEQFF. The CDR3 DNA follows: TGTGCCAGCAGCTTAGGTAGCGGGATACTCTCCTACAATGAGCAGTTCTTC.